A selection of T cell receptor beta chains follows, all from one sample in a study of cytomegalovirus exposure and HLA in healthy donors. Profiled with immunoSEQ multiplex PCR; TCRdb holds only in-frame clones, not every one. Here the sample table reports 95,000 to 150,000 clones. Sequenced sample: PBMCs. The receptors derive from a man aged 18-30 years in good health and CMV-seronegative. The CDR3 runs from the conserved cysteine through the conserved F or W. Each record gives: D gene, V gene, J gene, CDR3 protein, CDR3 DNA. D genes are given only for firm matches.

TRBD1	TRBV30	TRBJ2-7	CAWGDSAYEQYF	TGTGCCTGGGGGGACAGTGCCTACGAGCAGTACTTC
TRBD2	TRBV10-2	TRBJ2-7	CASQREGTYEQYF	TGCGCCAGCCAGCGGGAGGGAACCTACGAGCAGTACTTC
NA	TRBV18	TRBJ2-7	CASSPNPWTTASYEQYF	TGTGCCAGCTCACCAAACCCGTGGACAACTGCCTCCTACGAGCAGTACTTC
TRBD1	TRBV6-1	TRBJ2-7	CASSLRGTERFGQYF	TGTGCCAGCAGCCTAAGGGGGACAGAGAGGTTCGGGCAGTACTTC
NA	TRBV7-9	TRBJ1-1	CASSSAAGTEAFF	TGTGCCAGCAGCTCGGCGGCGGGCACTGAAGCTTTCTTT
TRBD1	TRBV30	TRBJ1-5	CASGQGNQPQHF	TGTGCCAGCGGACAGGGCAATCAGCCCCAGCATTTT
NA	TRBV9	TRBJ2-7	CASSVGGTQYEQYF	TGTGCCAGCAGCGTAGGAGGGACACAGTACGAGCAGTACTTC
TRBD1	TRBV9	TRBJ1-1	CASSVGTGKNTEAFF	TGTGCCAGCAGCGTAGGGACAGGAAAGAACACTGAAGCTTTCTTT
TRBD1	TRBV5-6	TRBJ1-2	CASSLEVIGGGNYGYTF	TGTGCCAGCAGCTTGGAGGTGATCGGAGGGGGCAACTATGGCTACACCTTC
NA	TRBV7-2	TRBJ2-7	CASSRMGKTSYEQYF	TGTGCCAGCAGCCGTATGGGCAAGACAAGCTACGAGCAGTACTTC
TRBD2	TRBV9	TRBJ2-5	CASSPRPRDYETQYF	TGTGCCAGCAGCCCCCGACCCCGGGACTACGAGACCCAGTACTTC
TRBD2	TRBV10-3	TRBJ2-3	CAISKRGLDGLEQYF	TGTGCCATCAGTAAACGGGGACTAGATGGTTTGGAGCAGTATTTT
NA	TRBV10-3	TRBJ1-1	CAISGGGIEAFF	TGTGCCATCAGTGGGGGCGGGATTGAAGCTTTCTTT
NA	TRBV5-1	TRBJ2-3	CASSAGVGGSTDTQYF	TGCGCCAGCAGCGCTGGCGTGGGAGGATCCACAGATACGCAGTATTTT
NA	TRBV5-1	TRBJ2-2	CASSSRTSGELFF	TGCGCCAGCAGCTCGCGGACATCCGGGGAGCTGTTTTTT
NA	TRBV10-3	TRBJ2-2	CAINRDSPRGGELFF	TGTGCCATCAACCGGGATTCACCCCGTGGCGGGGAGCTGTTTTTT
NA	TRBV6-5	TRBJ1-1	CAAEGRGGQTEAFF	TGTGCCGCGGAAGGACGGGGGGGGCAAACTGAAGCTTTCTTT
NA	TRBV7-9	TRBJ1-2	CASSPTGIIRYGYTF	TGTGCCAGCAGCCCAACCGGGATCATCCGATATGGCTACACCTTC
NA	TRBV7-9	TRBJ1-1	CASSVSNSGNTEAFF	TGTGCCAGCAGCGTCTCAAACTCAGGGAACACTGAAGCTTTCTTT
NA	TRBV2	TRBJ1-2	CASRITGLDGYTF	TGTGCCAGCAGGATTACGGGACTCGATGGCTACACCTTC
NA	TRBV7-7	TRBJ2-3	CASSQGLPPTDTQYF	TGTGCTAGCAGCCAGGGACTTCCACCCACAGATACGCAGTATTTT
TRBD2	TRBV11-2	TRBJ2-7	CASSTGLASPYEQYF	TGTGCCAGCAGCACCGGACTAGCGAGTCCCTACGAGCAGTACTTC
TRBD1	TRBV5-1	TRBJ1-1	CASSEELPGQKLNTEAFF	TGCGCCAGCAGCGAGGAACTCCCGGGACAGAAATTGAACACTGAAGCTTTCTTT
TRBD2	TRBV27	TRBJ2-7	CASSPIAGGSYEQYF	TGTGCCAGCAGTCCCATAGCGGGGGGATCCTACGAGCAGTACTTC